The rows below give T cell receptor beta chains drawn from one sample of a study of blood T cell repertoires in COVID-19. Libraries were prepared by immunoSEQ multiplex PCR; TCRdb keeps only in-frame clonotypes and omits some of them. The data show some 72,000 clones, around 88% seen once. The sequencing sample was made of peripheral blood. The receptors come from a man in his sixties with acute or convalescent COVID-19. CDR3s include the opening cysteine and the closing phenylalanine or tryptophan. The D gene is left open where the match is weak. Clone size is given for some rows only: seen once, a few or many times, or a class if the clone is expanded.

D: TRBD1; J: TRBJ2-1; length: 16; V: TRBV5-1; size: NA; DNA: TGCGCCAGCATCAAGGGACAGGGGGCTGGTAACAATGAGCAGTTCTTC; CDR3: CASIKGQGAGNNEQFF
D: NA; J: TRBJ2-1; length: 17; V: TRBV12-5; size: NA; DNA: TGTGCTAGTGGTTTGGTACGTGGCGGGCGAGGCTACAATGAGCAGTTCTTC; CDR3: CASGLVRGGRGYNEQFF
D: TRBD1; J: TRBJ2-5; length: 14; V: TRBV7-2; size: NA; DNA: TGTGCCAGCAGCTTTCCCAGGGGGCTAGAGACCCAGTACTTC; CDR3: CASSFPRGLETQYF
D: NA; J: TRBJ1-6; length: 13; V: TRBV9; size: NA; DNA: TGTGCCAGCAGCAACCCAGGAAATTCACCCCTCCACTTT; CDR3: CASSNPGNSPLHF
D: NA; J: TRBJ1-2; length: 13; V: TRBV19; size: few; DNA: TGTGCCAGTAGTATTTTGGGCGCCGAGGGCTACACCTTC; CDR3: CASSILGAEGYTF
D: TRBD1; J: TRBJ1-2; length: 14; V: TRBV5-1; size: once; DNA: TGCGCCAGCAGCGCCGGACAGGGTACGGCTGGCTACACCTTC; CDR3: CASSAGQGTAGYTF
D: NA; J: TRBJ1-5; length: 15; V: TRBV6-5; size: NA; DNA: TGTGCCAGCAGCGCTAAAACAGGGACCGGTCAGCCCCAGCATTTT; CDR3: CASSAKTGTGQPQHF
D: TRBD2; J: TRBJ2-2; length: 19; V: TRBV28; size: NA; DNA: TGTGCCAGCAGTTTAGGATTTGGTAGGCTAGCGGGAGTCCTCGGGGAGCTGTTTTTT; CDR3: CASSLGFGRLAGVLGELFF
D: NA; J: TRBJ2-7; length: 11; V: TRBV6-6; size: NA; DNA: TGTGCCAGCGGAACAGGGTACGAGCAGTACTTC; CDR3: CASGTGYEQYF
D: TRBD1; J: TRBJ2-7; length: 13; V: TRBV7-8; size: NA; DNA: TGTGCCAGCAGACTCGACAGGGGCTACGAGCAGTACTTC; CDR3: CASRLDRGYEQYF
D: NA; J: TRBJ1-1; length: 13; V: TRBV5-1; size: NA; DNA: TGCGCCAGCAGCTGGGGACAGAACACTGAAGCTTTCTTT; CDR3: CASSWGQNTEAFF
D: NA; J: TRBJ2-6; length: 16; V: TRBV5-5; size: NA; DNA: TGTGCCAGCAGCCAGATAGGGGTTGTGGGGGCCAACGTCCTGACTTTC; CDR3: CASSQIGVVGANVLTF
D: NA; J: TRBJ1-2; length: 14; V: TRBV30; size: once; DNA: TGTGCCTGGAGTCTTTACAGGGTGAACTATGGCTACACCTTC; CDR3: CAWSLYRVNYGYTF
D: TRBD2; J: TRBJ2-3; length: 18; V: TRBV10-2; size: NA; DNA: TGCGCCAGCAGGAGGACTCGGGCGGGGGGAAGGAGTACAGATACGCAGTATTTT; CDR3: CASRRTRAGGRSTDTQYF